This T cell receptor beta chain was sequenced in a study of shared clonotypes between healthy human individuals. The J segment lost 7 bases and the V segment lost 1 base, leaving 4 bases of the junction unmatched. The CDR3 has 13 residues. Germline loops: CDR1 SGHVS, CDR2 FNYEAQ. Assay: immunoSEQ multiplex PCR; the TCRdb copy retains only in-frame clones and omits some. The sample lists around 2,100,000 clones, around 96% seen once, with approximately 1% in the top ten. Naive CD8 cells, CD45RO-negative and positively selected for CCR7, excluded terminally differentiated effector memory CD45RA+ cells.

The sample taken for sequencing was naive CD8+ T cells sorted from blood. The receptor was derived from a man aged 18 to 30 in good health. The gene calls are TRBV7-6 and TRBJ2-7, with 7 bases aligning to TRBD1. This CDR3 reads CASSLGQGIEQYF. DNA for the CDR3: TGTGCCAGCAGCTTAGGACAGGGAATAGAGCAGTACTTC.